The next 29 T cell receptor beta chains were all read from a single sample in a study of T cell responses to AZD1222 COVID-19 vaccine. Using immunoSEQ multiplex PCR, the repertoire was profiled, and TCRdb retains in-frame clones only, with some absent. The sample has over 100,000 clones, approximately 88% seen once. Material: peripheral blood, obtained on day 0 of AZD1222 vaccination. Receptors originate from an adult in good health.

This chain connects TRBV11-3 to TRBJ2-7, with 10 bases fitting TRBD1. CDR1 is SGHNT and CDR2 is YENEEA in the germline V gene. The CDR3 sequence is 15 residues long. After removal of 0 bases from V and 5 bases from J, the junction contained 4 bases not matched to a gene. The CDR3 region has the DNA TGTGCCAGCAGCTTAGAGGGGACAGGGGTCCACGAGCAGTACTTC. Translated, it gives CASSLEGTGVHEQYF. Filled out from reference TRBV11-3 and TRBJ2-7, the complete variable domain reads EAGVVQSPRYKIIEKKQPVAFWCNPISGHNTLYWYLQNLGQGPELLIRYENEEAVDDSQLPKDRFSAERLKGVDSTLKIQPAELGDSAVYLCASSLEGTGVHEQYFGPGTRLTVT.

This clone came up a few times. This rearrangement joins TRBV7-2 to TRBJ1-5, with D uncertain. CDR3 length: 15 residues. Germline lookup yields CDR1 SGHTA and CDR2 FQGNSA. Trimming pared 2 bases from V and 8 bases from J, leaving 16 bases between. Written as DNA, the CDR3 is TGTGCCAGCAGCTTAACGCTCGGACGAATCAAGCCCCAGCATTTT. It is translated as CASSLTLGRIKPQHF.

The chain is built from TRBV18 and TRBJ1-1; TRBD1 matches at 7 bases. CDR3 length: 16 residues. V shed 3 bases and J 0 bases; nucleotides not matched to a gene: 7. Germline-derived CDR1 and CDR2 are KGHSH and LQKENI. The CDR3 spells CASSPGRGIMNTEAFF. In nucleotides, the CDR3 is TGTGCCAGCTCACCCGGCAGGGGGATAATGAACACTGAAGCTTTCTTT.

The chain joins TRBV7-2 to TRBJ2-3; D uncertain. The CDR3 extends over 16 amino acids. Germline-derived CDR1 and CDR2 are SGHTA and FQGNSA. V dropped 2 bases and J dropped 2 bases, with 14 bases sitting between them. Written as DNA, the CDR3 is TGTGCCAGCAGCTTAAGAGCGACAAGTTCCACAGATACGCAGTATTTT. Residues: CASSLRATSSTDTQYF.

V is TRBV25-1 and J is TRBJ1-6; perhaps TRBD1 as D (5 bases). The CDR3 contains 16 residues. V lost 3 bases, J lost 6 bases, and 15 bases lay in between. From germline, CDR1 is MGHDK and CDR2 SYGVNS. The CDR3 reads CASSDRGPGGNSPLHF. As DNA, the CDR3 is TGTGCCAGCAGTGATCGAGGCCCTGGGGGTAATTCACCCCTCCACTTT.

V is TRBV19 and J is TRBJ1-5; 9 bases align to TRBD1. After removal of 8 bases from V and 3 bases from J, the junction contained 8 bases not matched to a gene. CDR3 length: 15 residues. Germline V gene data show CDR1 as LNHDA and CDR2 as SQIVND (reference sequence). CDR3 loop: CASWEGQGLNQPQHF. The CDR3 coding sequence is TGTGCCAGTTGGGAAGGACAGGGGCTCAATCAGCCCCAGCATTTT.

The chain is built from TRBV19 and TRBJ1-1, with D hard to call. Trimming left V 2 bases short and J 0 bases short, with 10 bases between. Germline V gene data show CDR1 as LNHDA and CDR2 as SQIVND (reference sequence). CDR3 length: 15 amino acids. CDR3 in amino acids: CASSIPHSLNTEAFF. CDR3 nucleotides: TGTGCCAGTAGTATACCGCACAGTTTGAACACTGAAGCTTTCTTT.

The J gene is TRBJ1-1, the V gene TRBV28, with D maybe TRBD1 (6 bases). V was cut by 6 bases and J by 5 bases, with 13 bases left in between. The CDR3 runs 13 residues. The germline CDR1 and CDR2 sequences are MDHEN and SYDVKM. DNA for the CDR3: TGTGCCAGCAGGGACAGCGGTAGGACTGAAGCTTTCTTT. Amino acids: CASRDSGRTEAFF.

V is TRBV5-1 and J is TRBJ2-1; a weak D match, TRBD1 (5 bases). The CDR3 length is 15 residues. V lost 2 bases, J lost 0 bases, and 9 bases lay in between. CDR1 and CDR2 from the germline V gene are SGHRS and YFSETQ. This CDR3 reads CASSLDSSSYNEQFF. As DNA, the CDR3 is TGCGCCAGCAGCTTAGACAGCAGCTCCTACAATGAGCAGTTCTTC. The variable domain in full, with the rest retrieved from reference TRBV5-1 and TRBJ2-1, is KAGVTQTPRYLIKTRGQQVTLSCSPISGHRSVSWYQQTPGQGLQFLFEYFSETQRNKGNFPGRFSGRQFSNSRSEMNVSTLELGDSALYLCASSLDSSSYNEQFFGPGTRLTVL.

This rearrangement joins TRBV3-1 (or the pseudogene TRBV3-2) to TRBJ1-5; possible D gene TRBD1, 5 bases. The CDR3 runs 13 residues. V lost 2 bases, J lost 6 bases, and 8 bases lay in between. The germline V gene has CDR1 LGHDT and CDR2 YNNKEL (reference sequence). CDR3 sequence reads: CASSQTGIQPQHF. As DNA, the CDR3 is TGTGCCAGCAGCCAAACAGGAATTCAGCCCCAGCATTTT.

This chain joins TRBV4-1 and TRBJ1-1, with D possibly matching TRBD1 (5 bases). Trimming took 4 bases from V and 1 from J, leaving 19 bases between them. Germline V gene sequence: CDR1 MGHRA, CDR2 YSYEKL. This CDR3 spans 17 amino acids. CDR3 bases: TGCGCCAGCAGCCCGTACTTGGGACGGACTGAGAACACTGAAGCTTTCTTT. This encodes CASSPYLGRTENTEAFF.

J is TRBJ1-3 and V is TRBV18; D possibly corresponds to TRBD1 (6 bases). The CDR3 runs 16 residues. V was shortened by 2 bases and J by 0 bases, with 11 bases between the two germline ends. The germline gives CDR1 KGHSH, CDR2 LQKENI. In nucleotides, the CDR3 is TGTGCCAGCTCACCAAACCAGGGGTTCTCTGGAAACACCATATATTTT. Its protein is CASSPNQGFSGNTIYF.

The chain recombines TRBV6-4 with TRBJ2-1; 8 nucleotides match TRBD1. This CDR3 region has 14 residues. V was pared by 2 bases and J by 8 bases, with 5 bases of the junction left unmatched. Germline loops: CDR1 MRHNA, CDR2 SNTAGT. The DNA of the CDR3 is TGTGCCAGCAGTGACCGCGGACAGGGCGATGAGCAGTTCTTC. The encoded protein is CASSDRGQGDEQFF.

V is TRBV11-2 and J is TRBJ2-1; 9 bases are shared with TRBD1. This CDR3 is 17 amino acids long. V dropped 1 base and J dropped 5; count of bases not matched to a gene: 9. Germline V gene lookup returns CDR1 SGHAT and CDR2 FQNNGV. For the CDR3, the DNA is TGTGCCAGCAGCTTAGGAGGCTTGGGACAGGGAAACAATGAGCAGTTCTTC. The encoded protein is CASSLGGLGQGNNEQFF.

This sequence joins TRBV19 and TRBJ1-4, with 7 bases matching TRBD1. With V trimmed by 8 bases and J by 5 bases, 5 bases remained unmatched. CDR3 length: 13 residues. Germline-derived CDR1 and CDR2 are LNHDA and SQIVND (reference sequence). The DNA for the CDR3 is TGTGCCAGTGCGGACAGGCCGAATGAAAAACTGTTTTTT. Translation: CASADRPNEKLFF.

The J gene is TRBJ2-1, the V gene TRBV6-5, with a possible D match to TRBD1 (6 bases). The CDR3 length is 16 residues. The V end lost 0 bases, the J end lost 5 bases, and 14 bases lay between the germline ends. Per germline, CDR1 MNHEY and CDR2 SVGAGI. In DNA, the CDR3 is TGTGCCAGCAGTTACTCGCCAGGGGTAATGAACAATGAGCAGTTCTTC. As protein: CASSYSPGVMNNEQFF.

The V call is TRBV3-1 (or the pseudogene TRBV3-2), the J call TRBJ2-5, with D possibly TRBD2 on 6 matching bases. The CDR3 is 15 amino acids. Germline V gene data show CDR1 as LGHDT and CDR2 as YNNKEL (reference sequence). Trimming shortened V by 0 bases and J by 5 bases, and 13 bases separated the two germline ends. This CDR3 reads CASSQDAFRGETQYF. CDR3 DNA: TGTGCCAGCAGCCAAGATGCCTTTCGGGGGGAGACCCAGTACTTC.

This clone was seen a single time. The chain recombines TRBV13 with TRBJ2-7; TRBD1 or TRBD2 may be the D gene (5 bases each). The germline V gene encodes CDR1 PRHDT and CDR2 FYEKMQ (reference sequence). The CDR3 totals 18 residues. Deletions cut 5 bases from V and 2 bases from J, with 25 bases between. The CDR3 DNA follows: TGTGCCAGCAGCGGATCGGGGCGACGGGCGACTTTAACCTACGAGCAGTACTTC. This encodes CASSGSGRRATLTYEQYF.

This clone was counted only a few times. The chain is built from TRBV5-1 and TRBJ1-1, with 8 bases matching TRBD1. This CDR3 comprises 13 residues. Germline assignment: CDR1 SGHRS and CDR2 YFSETQ. V gave up 3 bases and J gave up 10 bases; unmatched junction bases: 8. The CDR3 is CASSSDGQGRAFF. The CDR3 DNA sequence: TGCGCCAGCAGCTCTGATGGACAGGGAAGAGCTTTCTTT.

The chain couples TRBV10-3 to TRBJ1-1; 7 positions agree with TRBD1. With V trimmed by 6 bases and J by 5 bases, 6 bases remained unmatched. Germline CDR1 and CDR2: ENHRY and SYGVKD. The CDR3 sequence is 13 residues long. CDR3 region: CAIRTGMGTEAFF. The CDR3 DNA sequence: TGTGCCATCAGGACAGGGATGGGGACTGAAGCTTTCTTT.

The rearrangement uses TRBV5-1 and TRBJ1-1; 7 bases are shared with TRBD1. This CDR3 region has 16 residues. The ends lost 4 bases at V and 1 base at J; junction bases unmatched: 10. Germline CDR1 is SGHRS and CDR2 is YFSETQ. The CDR3 DNA reads as TGCGCCAGCAGCCTGCGACCGGGACAGCAGAACACTGAAGCTTTCTTT. As protein: CASSLRPGQQNTEAFF.

The chain's CDR3 is CASSLWTGSNTQYF. CDR3 coding DNA: TGCGCCAGCAGCTTGTGGACAGGGTCGAATACGCAGTATTTT. V and J are TRBV5-1 and TRBJ2-3; 8 nucleotides match TRBD1. The V gene end was trimmed by 1 base and the J gene end by 7 bases; junction bases not matched to a gene: 5. CDR1 is SGHRS, CDR2 YFSETQ, per germline. CDR3 length: 14 residues.

V gene TRBV6-2 or TRBV6-3 combines with J gene TRBJ2-2; D is uncertain. Deletions cut 2 bases from V and 5 bases from J, with 6 bases between. Looked up from germline, CDR1 is MNHEY and CDR2 is SVGEGT. The CDR3 is 13 amino acids. CDR3 amino acids: CASSYIRTGELFF. DNA of the CDR3: TGTGCCAGCAGTTACATCCGAACCGGGGAGCTGTTTTTT.

Only one count was recorded for this clone. The chain combines TRBV5-5 with TRBJ2-3; 7 bases line up with TRBD1. The length of the CDR3 is 15 residues. With 3 bases clipped from V and 4 bases from J, the junction kept 8 bases outside the gene matches. Germline loops: CDR1 SGHKS, CDR2 YYEKEE (reference sequence). The CDR3 coding sequence is TGTGCCAGCAGCTGGGGACAGCTGACGGCAGATACGCAGTATTTT. It translates to CASSWGQLTADTQYF. The full variable domain, in which reference TRBV5-5 and TRBJ2-3 provide the parts outside the CDR3, is DAGVTQSPTHLIKTRGQQVTLRCSPISGHKSVSWYQQVLGQGPQFIFQYYEKEERGRGNFPDRFSARQFPNYSSELNVNALLLGDSALYLCASSWGQLTADTQYFGPGTRLTVL.

The rearrangement uses TRBV9 and TRBJ2-7; 9 nucleotides align to TRBD1. V lost 4 bases and J lost 5; bases outside the gene matches: 10. Germline CDR1 SGDLS, CDR2 YYNGEE. The CDR3 is 15 residues long. CDR3: CASSPTGTGSHEQYF. The CDR3 DNA reads as TGTGCCAGCAGCCCCACCGGGACAGGGTCCCACGAGCAGTACTTC.

The chain recombines TRBV6-5 with TRBJ2-1; D unresolved. The CDR3 extends over 15 amino acids. Germline lookup yields CDR1 MNHEY and CDR2 SVGAGI. The V and J ends lost 1 base and 6 bases respectively, with 13 bases between them. CDR3 loop: CASSYYGLPSNEQFF. CDR3 coding DNA: TGTGCCAGCAGTTACTATGGCCTCCCCAGCAATGAGCAGTTCTTC.

The rearrangement links TRBV12-3 or TRBV12-4 to TRBJ2-2; D not resolved. Trimming removed 4 bases from V and 13 bases from J, with 7 bases in between. The CDR3 runs to 10 residues. For the CDR3, the DNA is TGTGCCAGCAGTTCCGGACGGCTGTTTTTT. Its translation is CASSSGRLFF.

This clone was observed a handful of times. The chain recombines TRBV6-5 with TRBJ1-1; TRBD1 might be the D (6 bases). Per the germline V gene, CDR1 is MNHEY and CDR2 is SVGAGI. This CDR3 region has 14 residues. The V end was cut by 6 bases, the J end by 1 base, with 12 bases between. This CDR3 is CASSQARGNTEAFF. The CDR3 region has the DNA TGTGCCAGCAGCCAGGCCAGGGGGAACACTGAAGCTTTCTTT.

The V gene is TRBV7-9, the J gene TRBJ1-4, with D unclear. This CDR3 has 13 amino acids. V was cut by 5 bases and J by 5 bases, with 9 bases left in between. The germline gives CDR1 SEHNR, CDR2 FQNEAQ (reference sequence). Here the CDR3 DNA reads TGTGCCAGCAGCCCCTCCCCAAATGAAAAACTGTTTTTT. Protein product: CASSPSPNEKLFF.